These 11 T cell receptor beta chains came from one sample sequenced in a study of blood T cell repertoires in COVID-19. Clones were sequenced by immunoSEQ multiplex PCR, and TCRdb holds only the in-frame ones, with some missing. This sample carries about 36,000 clones, around 81% of them seen once, and the ten largest clones take approximately 15%. Specimen: peripheral blood. These receptors were collected from a human donor in a cohort sampled during active COVID-19.

The CDR3 spells CASSLANGGMNTGELFF. The CDR3 bases are TGTGCCAGCAGCTTAGCTAACGGGGGTATGAACACCGGGGAGCTGTTTTTT. The V and J genes are TRBV7-8 and TRBJ2-2; D perhaps matches TRBD2 (6 bases). Germline lookup yields CDR1 SGHVS and CDR2 FQNEAQ. V was clipped by 0 bases and J by 1 base, with 12 bases between them. This CDR3 contains 17 residues.

The chain combines TRBV6-6 with TRBJ1-2, with D hard to call. V lost 6 bases and J lost 3, with 14 bases in between. The CDR3 is made up of 14 amino acids. CDR1 is MNHNY, CDR2 SVGAGI, per germline (reference sequence). For the CDR3, the DNA is TGTGCCAGCAGCCCCCGGGGATCCGACTATGGCTACACCTTC. It codes for CASSPRGSDYGYTF.

This clone has only a few counts. J is TRBJ2-7 and V is TRBV27; TRBD2 matches at 10 bases. The trim removed 5 bases at V and 2 bases at J, leaving 6 bases unmatched. Germline values: CDR1 MNHEY, CDR2 SMNVEV (reference sequence). CDR3 length equals 15 residues. This CDR3 is CASSTGTSVAYEQYF. CDR3 DNA sequence: TGTGCCAGCAGTACCGGGACTAGCGTGGCCTACGAGCAGTACTTC.

The chain couples TRBV28 to TRBJ1-2, with D uncertain. Germline V gene lookup returns CDR1 MDHEN and CDR2 SYDVKM. Trimming removed 1 base from V and 4 bases from J, with 10 bases in between. This CDR3 is 14 amino acids long. The CDR3 spells CASSLLGSFYGYTF. CDR3 in DNA: TGTGCCAGCAGTTTATTGGGCAGCTTCTATGGCTACACCTTC.

The chain couples TRBV29-1 to TRBJ1-1; 9 bases align to TRBD1. The CDR3 sequence is 13 residues long. From germline, CDR1 is SQVTM and CDR2 ANQGSEA. The ends lost 6 bases at V and 5 bases at J; junction bases unmatched: 7. CDR3 amino acids: CSVGDRVRTEAFF. DNA of the CDR3: TGCAGCGTGGGGGACAGGGTAAGGACTGAAGCTTTCTTT. Complete variable domain (other parts from reference TRBV29-1 and TRBJ1-1): SAVISQKPSRDICQRGTSLTIQCQVDSQVTMMFWYRQQPGQSLTLIATANQGSEATYESGFVIDKFPISRPNLTFSTLTVSNMSPEDSSIYLCSVGDRVRTEAFFGQGTRLTVV.

The V and J genes are TRBV7-2 and TRBJ1-3; D is perhaps TRBD1 (5 bases). V lost 5 bases to trimming and J lost 2 bases, with 13 bases between them. The CDR3 runs 15 residues. CDR1 and CDR2 from the germline V gene are SGHTA and FQGNSA. This CDR3 reads CASSPPAGTGNTIYF. The CDR3 DNA is TGTGCCAGCAGCCCGCCGGCAGGGACTGGAAACACCATATATTTT.

The genes are TRBV7-6 and TRBJ1-6, with 7 bases lining up with TRBD1. The junction had 14 bases not matched to a gene; V was cut back by 5 bases and J by 7 bases. CDR3 length equals 17 residues. Germline V CDR1 and CDR2: SGHVS, FNYEAQ. CDR3 nucleotide sequence: TGTGCCAGCAGCCCCACAGGGGCCCCTCCATTAAATTCACCCCTCCACTTT. It is translated as CASSPTGAPPLNSPLHF.

V usage is TRBV5-4 and J usage is TRBJ1-2; weak D call: TRBD1 (5 bases). CDR3 length: 15 residues. Germline CDR1 SGHNT, CDR2 YYREEE (reference sequence). The V and J ends lost 2 bases and 1 base respectively, with 12 bases between them. The CDR3 sequence is CASSLLKTDNYGYTF. DNA of the CDR3: TGTGCCAGCAGCTTATTAAAGACAGATAACTATGGCTACACCTTC.

The rearrangement uses TRBV12-3 or TRBV12-4 and TRBJ2-3; 11 bases are a match to TRBD1. Germline trimming cut 10 bases from V and 4 bases from J; bases unmatched to any gene: 4. This CDR3 comprises 13 residues. The CDR3 loop reads CATRGQGADTQYF. DNA of the CDR3: TGTGCCACAAGGGGACAGGGGGCAGATACGCAGTATTTT.

This sequence joins TRBV28 and TRBJ2-7; 10 bases map to TRBD1. The CDR3 sequence is 15 residues long. Germline CDR1 is MDHEN and CDR2 is SYDVKM. The V and J ends lost 1 base and 2 bases, in that order; junction bases with no gene match: 2. For the CDR3, the DNA is TGTGCCAGCAGTTTATTGGGGACAGGGGCCTACGAGCAGTACTTC. It translates to CASSLLGTGAYEQYF.

The chain employs TRBV6-2 or TRBV6-3 and TRBJ1-1; D not certain. The V and J ends lost 5 bases and 1 base respectively, with 11 bases between them. CDR3 size: 14 residues. Germline V CDR1 and CDR2: MNHEY, SVGEGT. The CDR3 protein is CASSPPGRNTEAFF. In DNA, the CDR3 is TGTGCCAGCAGTCCCCCTGGCAGGAACACTGAAGCTTTCTTT.